This record covers a single TCR beta chain. There are 16 residues in the CDR3. Germline values: CDR1 SGHVS, CDR2 FNYEAQ. V shed 5 bases, J shed 0 bases, and the junction held 5 bases outside the gene matches. This entry comes from a study of blood T cell repertoires in COVID-19. Study information: The origin of the acute and convalescent COVID-19 samples was the United States, Italy and Spain.

Sequencing used immunoSEQ multiplex PCR; TCRdb keeps in-frame clones, though not all of them. The sample lists more than 150,000 clones, 80% to 90% occurring once. V gene TRBV7-6 combines with J gene TRBJ2-2, with 8 bases aligning to TRBD1. This receptor was identified in a man between 70 and 80 years old with active or convalescent COVID-19. The source material was peripheral blood. The CDR3, as DNA: TGTGCCAGCAGCAAAACGACAGGGGCGAACACCGGGGAGCTGTTTTTT. Protein product: CASSKTTGANTGELFF.